Listed here is a single T cell receptor beta chain. This entry is derived from a study of T cell responses to AZD1222 COVID-19 vaccine. Looked up from germline, CDR1 is SGDLS and CDR2 is YYNGEE. This CDR3 comprises 18 residues. The V end lost 3 bases, the J end lost 0 bases, and 19 bases lay between the germline ends. TCRdb's copy holds only in-frame clones and misses some; the assay was immunoSEQ multiplex PCR. The sample lists over 90,000 clones; 88% were seen once. This clonotype was sampled from an adult in good health. This rearrangement joins TRBV9 to TRBJ2-1; D is unresolved. The specimen was peripheral blood, collected on day 0 of AZD1222 vaccination. CDR3 sequence: CASSGRPEIGSSYNEQFF. CDR3 nucleotide sequence: TGTGCCAGCAGCGGGAGACCGGAGATAGGAAGCTCCTACAATGAGCAGTTCTTC.